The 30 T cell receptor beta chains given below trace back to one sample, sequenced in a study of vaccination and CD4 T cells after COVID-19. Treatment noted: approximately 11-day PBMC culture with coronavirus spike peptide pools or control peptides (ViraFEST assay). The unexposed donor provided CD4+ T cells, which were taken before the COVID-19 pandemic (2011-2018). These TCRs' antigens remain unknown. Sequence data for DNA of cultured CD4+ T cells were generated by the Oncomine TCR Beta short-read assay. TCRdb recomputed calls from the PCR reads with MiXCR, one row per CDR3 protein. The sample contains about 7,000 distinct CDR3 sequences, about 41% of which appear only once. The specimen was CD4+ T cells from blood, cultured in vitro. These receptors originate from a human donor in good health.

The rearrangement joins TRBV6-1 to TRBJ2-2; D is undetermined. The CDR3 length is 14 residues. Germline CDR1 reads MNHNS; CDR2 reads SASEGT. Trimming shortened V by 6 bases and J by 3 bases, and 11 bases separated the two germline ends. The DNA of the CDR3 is TGTGCCAGCAGCCCAACGACTTACACCGGGGAGCTGTTTTTT. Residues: CASSPTTYTGELFF.

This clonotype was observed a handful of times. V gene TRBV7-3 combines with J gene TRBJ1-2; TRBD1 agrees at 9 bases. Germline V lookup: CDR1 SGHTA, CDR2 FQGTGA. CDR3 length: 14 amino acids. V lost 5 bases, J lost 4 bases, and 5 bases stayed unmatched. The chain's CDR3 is CASSHTGGLYGYTF. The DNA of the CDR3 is TGTGCCAGCAGCCACACAGGGGGCCTCTATGGCTACACCTTC.

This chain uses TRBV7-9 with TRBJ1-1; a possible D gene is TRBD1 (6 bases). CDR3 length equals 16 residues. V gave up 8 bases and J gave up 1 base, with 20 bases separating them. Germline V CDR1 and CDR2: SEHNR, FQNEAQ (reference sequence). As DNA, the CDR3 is TGTGCCAGCCAAAACCCGGGGGCTCTGAGGAACACTGAAGCTTTCTTT. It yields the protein CASQNPGALRNTEAFF. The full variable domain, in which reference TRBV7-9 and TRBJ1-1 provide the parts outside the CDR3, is DTGVSQNPRHKITKRGQNVTFRCDPISEHNRLYWYRQTLGQGPEFLTYFQNEAQLEKSRLLSDRFSAERPKGSFSTLEIQRTEQGDSAMYLCASQNPGALRNTEAFFGQGTRLTVV.

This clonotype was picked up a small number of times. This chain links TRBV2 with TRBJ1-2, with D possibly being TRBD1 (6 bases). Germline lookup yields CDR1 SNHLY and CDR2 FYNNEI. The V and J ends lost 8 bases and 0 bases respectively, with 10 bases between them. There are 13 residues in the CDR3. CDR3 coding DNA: TGTGCCAGCCGGGACACACCTAACTATGGCTACACCTTC. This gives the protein CASRDTPNYGYTF.

CDR3 residues: CASSRAGRAKTQYF. CDR3 nucleotides: TGTGCCAGCAGTCGAGCGGGGAGGGCGAAGACCCAGTACTTC. The gene calls are TRBV7-9 and TRBJ2-5; 7 bases match TRBD2. The CDR3 is made up of 14 amino acids. Germline-derived CDR1 and CDR2 are SEHNR and FQNEAQ (reference sequence). J lost 6 bases, V lost 6 bases, and 10 bases had no gene match.

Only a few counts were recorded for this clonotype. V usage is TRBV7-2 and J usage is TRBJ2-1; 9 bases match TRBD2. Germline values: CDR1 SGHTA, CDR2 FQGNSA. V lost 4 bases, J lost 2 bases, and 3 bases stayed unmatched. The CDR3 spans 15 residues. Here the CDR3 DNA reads TGTGCCAGCAGCTCTAGCGGGGAGGCCTACAATGAGCAGTTCTTC. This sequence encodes CASSSSGEAYNEQFF.

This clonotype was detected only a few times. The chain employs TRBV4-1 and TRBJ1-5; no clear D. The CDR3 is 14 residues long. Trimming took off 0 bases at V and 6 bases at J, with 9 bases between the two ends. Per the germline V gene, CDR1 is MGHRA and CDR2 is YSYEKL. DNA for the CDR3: TGCGCCAGCAGCCAAGAACCGGTGAGTCAGCCCCAGCATTTT. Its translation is CASSQEPVSQPQHF.

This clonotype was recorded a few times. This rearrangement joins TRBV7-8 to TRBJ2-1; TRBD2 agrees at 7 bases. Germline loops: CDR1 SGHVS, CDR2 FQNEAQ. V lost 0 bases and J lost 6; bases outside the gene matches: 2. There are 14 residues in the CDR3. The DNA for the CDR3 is TGTGCCAGCAGCTTAGCGTCTAGCGGCAATGAGCAGTTCTTC. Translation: CASSLASSGNEQFF.

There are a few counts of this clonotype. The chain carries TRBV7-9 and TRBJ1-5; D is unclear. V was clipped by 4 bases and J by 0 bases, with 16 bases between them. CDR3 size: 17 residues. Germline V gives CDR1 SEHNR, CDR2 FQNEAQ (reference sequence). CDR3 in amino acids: CASSSSAELLSNQPQHF. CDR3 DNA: TGTGCCAGCAGCTCATCTGCAGAACTCCTTAGCAATCAGCCCCAGCATTTT.

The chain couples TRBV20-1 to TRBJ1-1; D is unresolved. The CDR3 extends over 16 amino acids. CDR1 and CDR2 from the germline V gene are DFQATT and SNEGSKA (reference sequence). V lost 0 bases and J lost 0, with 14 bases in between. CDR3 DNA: TGCAGTGCTAGAGATCGCATGTCAGTCATGAACACTGAAGCTTTCTTT. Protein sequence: CSARDRMSVMNTEAFF.

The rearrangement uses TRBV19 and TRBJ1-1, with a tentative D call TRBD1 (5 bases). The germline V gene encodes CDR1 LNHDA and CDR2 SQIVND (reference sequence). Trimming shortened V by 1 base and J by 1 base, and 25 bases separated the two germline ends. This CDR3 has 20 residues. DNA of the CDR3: TGTGCCAGTAGTATAGTACAGGTGGGGCCACGTTCAGGGAGGAACACTGAAGCTTTCTTT. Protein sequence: CASSIVQVGPRSGRNTEAFF.

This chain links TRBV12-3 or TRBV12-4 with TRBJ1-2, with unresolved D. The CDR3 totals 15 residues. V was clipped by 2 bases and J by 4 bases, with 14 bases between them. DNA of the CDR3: TGTGCCAGCAGTTTATCCCCCCAGGAGACCTATGGCTACACCTTC. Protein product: CASSLSPQETYGYTF.

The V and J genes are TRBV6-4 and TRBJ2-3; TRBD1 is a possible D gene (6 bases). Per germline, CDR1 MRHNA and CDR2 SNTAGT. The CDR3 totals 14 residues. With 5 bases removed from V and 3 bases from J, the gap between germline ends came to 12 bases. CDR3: CASSPDRSTDTQYF. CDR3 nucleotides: TGTGCCAGCAGTCCCGACAGGTCTACAGATACGCAGTATTTT.

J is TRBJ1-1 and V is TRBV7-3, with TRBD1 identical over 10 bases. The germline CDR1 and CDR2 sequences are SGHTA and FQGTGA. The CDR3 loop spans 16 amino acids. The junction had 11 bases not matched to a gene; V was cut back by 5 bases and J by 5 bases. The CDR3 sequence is CASSPGTGARRTEAFF. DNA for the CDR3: TGTGCCAGCAGCCCCGGGACAGGGGCCAGGCGGACTGAAGCTTTCTTT.

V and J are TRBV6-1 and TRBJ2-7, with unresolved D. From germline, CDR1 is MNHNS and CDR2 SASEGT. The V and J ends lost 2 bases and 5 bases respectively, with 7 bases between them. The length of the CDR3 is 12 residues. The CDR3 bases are TGTGCCAGCAGTGAAAACAGACACGAGCAGTACTTC. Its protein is CASSENRHEQYF.

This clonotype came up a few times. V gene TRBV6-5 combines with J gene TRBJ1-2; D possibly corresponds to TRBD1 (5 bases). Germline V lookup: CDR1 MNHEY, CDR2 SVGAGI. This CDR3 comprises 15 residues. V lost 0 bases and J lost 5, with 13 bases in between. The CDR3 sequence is CASSYSGGREYGYTF. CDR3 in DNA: TGTGCCAGCAGTTACTCGGGGGGAAGGGAATATGGCTACACCTTC.

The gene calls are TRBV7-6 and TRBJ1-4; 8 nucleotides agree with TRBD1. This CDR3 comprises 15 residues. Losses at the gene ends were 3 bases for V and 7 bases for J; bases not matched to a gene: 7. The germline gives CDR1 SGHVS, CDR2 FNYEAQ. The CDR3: CASSFTRGPGEKLFF. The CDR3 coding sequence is TGTGCCAGCAGCTTTACCAGGGGGCCGGGTGAAAAACTGTTTTTT.

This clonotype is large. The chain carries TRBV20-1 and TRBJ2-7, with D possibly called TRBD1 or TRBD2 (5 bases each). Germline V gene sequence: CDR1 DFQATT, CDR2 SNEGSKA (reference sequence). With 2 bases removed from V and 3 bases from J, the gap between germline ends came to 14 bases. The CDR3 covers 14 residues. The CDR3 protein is CSARRTGTDYEQYF. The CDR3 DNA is TGCAGTGCTAGACGGACCGGGACGGACTACGAGCAGTACTTC.

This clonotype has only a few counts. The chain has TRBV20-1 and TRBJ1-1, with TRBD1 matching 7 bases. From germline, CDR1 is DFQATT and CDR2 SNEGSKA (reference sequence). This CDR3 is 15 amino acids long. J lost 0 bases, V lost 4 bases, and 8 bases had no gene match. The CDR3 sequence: CSAKSRGGLNTEAFF. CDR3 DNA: TGCAGTGCTAAAAGCAGGGGGGGCTTGAACACTGAAGCTTTCTTT.

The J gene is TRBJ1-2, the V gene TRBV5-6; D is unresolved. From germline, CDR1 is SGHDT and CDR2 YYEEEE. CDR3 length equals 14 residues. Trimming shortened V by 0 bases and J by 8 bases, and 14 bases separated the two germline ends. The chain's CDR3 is CASSLGRRGTGYTF. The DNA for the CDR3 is TGTGCCAGCAGCTTGGGACGGCGCGGAACCGGCTACACCTTC.

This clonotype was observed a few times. The CDR3 loop reads CSAGGSRTVSGTEAFF. Written as DNA, the CDR3 is TGCAGTGCCGGAGGAAGCAGGACGGTGTCCGGCACTGAAGCTTTCTTT. The J gene is TRBJ1-1, the V gene TRBV20-1; D is undetermined. This CDR3 spans 16 amino acids. Trimming cost V 6 bases and J 4 bases, with 24 bases left between them. The germline V gene encodes CDR1 DFQATT and CDR2 SNEGSKA (reference sequence).

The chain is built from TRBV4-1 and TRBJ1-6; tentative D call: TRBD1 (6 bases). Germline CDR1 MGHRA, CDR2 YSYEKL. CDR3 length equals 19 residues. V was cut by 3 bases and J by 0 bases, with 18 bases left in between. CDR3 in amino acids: CASSQGGVRTSSYNSPLHF. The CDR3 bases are TGCGCCAGCAGCCAGGGGGGCGTCAGGACGAGCTCCTATAATTCACCCCTCCACTTT.

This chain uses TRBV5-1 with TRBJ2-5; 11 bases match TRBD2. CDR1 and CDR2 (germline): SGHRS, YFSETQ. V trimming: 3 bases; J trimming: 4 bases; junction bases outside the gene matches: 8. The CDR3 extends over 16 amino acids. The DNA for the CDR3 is TGCGCCAGCAGCTGGTCTAGCGGGGGGTCGGTAGAGACCCAGTACTTC. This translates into CASSWSSGGSVETQYF.

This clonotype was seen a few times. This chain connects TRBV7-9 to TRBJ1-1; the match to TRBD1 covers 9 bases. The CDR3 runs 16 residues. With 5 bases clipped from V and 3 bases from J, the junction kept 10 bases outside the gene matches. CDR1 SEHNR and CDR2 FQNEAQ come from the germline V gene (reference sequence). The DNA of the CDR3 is TGTGCCAGCAGCCGGACAGGGGTCGACTTGGACACTGAAGCTTTCTTT. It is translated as CASSRTGVDLDTEAFF.

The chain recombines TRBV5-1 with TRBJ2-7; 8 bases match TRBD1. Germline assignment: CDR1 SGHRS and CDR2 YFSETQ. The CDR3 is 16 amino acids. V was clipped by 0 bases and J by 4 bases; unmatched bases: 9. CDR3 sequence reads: CASSLGPGGLTYEQYF. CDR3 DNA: TGCGCCAGCAGCTTGGGTCCAGGGGGCCTTACGTACGAGCAGTACTTC.

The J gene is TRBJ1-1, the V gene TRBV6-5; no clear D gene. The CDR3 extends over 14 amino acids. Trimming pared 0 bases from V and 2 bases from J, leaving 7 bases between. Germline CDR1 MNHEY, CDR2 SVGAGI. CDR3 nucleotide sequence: TGTGCCAGCAGTTACTCGGAGTTTAACACTGAAGCTTTCTTT. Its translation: CASSYSEFNTEAFF.

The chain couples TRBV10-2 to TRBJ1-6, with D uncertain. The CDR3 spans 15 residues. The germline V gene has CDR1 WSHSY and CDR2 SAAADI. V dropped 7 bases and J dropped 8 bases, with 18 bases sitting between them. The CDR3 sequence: CASKIQHPGHSPLHF. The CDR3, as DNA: TGCGCCAGCAAAATACAGCACCCTGGGCATTCACCCCTCCACTTT.

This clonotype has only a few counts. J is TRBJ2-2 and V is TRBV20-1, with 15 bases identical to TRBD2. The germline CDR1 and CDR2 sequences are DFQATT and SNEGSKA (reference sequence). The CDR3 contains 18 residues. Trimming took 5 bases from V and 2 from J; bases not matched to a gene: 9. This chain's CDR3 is CSASRPGLAGGNTGELFF. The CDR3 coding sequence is TGCAGTGCTTCTAGACCGGGACTAGCGGGGGGTAACACCGGGGAGCTGTTTTTT.

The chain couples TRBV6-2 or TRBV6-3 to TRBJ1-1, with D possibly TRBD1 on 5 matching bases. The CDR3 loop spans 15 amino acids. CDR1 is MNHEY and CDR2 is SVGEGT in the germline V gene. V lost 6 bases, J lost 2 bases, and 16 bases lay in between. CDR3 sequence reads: CASRGRDGSNTEAFF. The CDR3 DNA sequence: TGTGCCAGCAGGGGCCGGGACGGAAGCAACACTGAAGCTTTCTTT.

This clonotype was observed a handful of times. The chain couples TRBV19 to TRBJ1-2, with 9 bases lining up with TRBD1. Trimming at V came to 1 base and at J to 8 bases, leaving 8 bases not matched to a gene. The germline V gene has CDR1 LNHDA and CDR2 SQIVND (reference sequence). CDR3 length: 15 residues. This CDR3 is CASSIALQGARGYTF. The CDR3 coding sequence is TGTGCCAGTAGTATAGCCCTACAGGGGGCGCGGGGCTACACCTTC. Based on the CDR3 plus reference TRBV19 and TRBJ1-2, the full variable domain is DGGITQSPKYLFRKEGQNVTLSCEQNLNHDAMYWYRQDPGQGLRLIYYSQIVNDFQKGDIAEGYSVSREKKESFPLTVTSAQKNPTAFYLCASSIALQGARGYTFGSGTRLTVV.